Listed below are T cell receptor beta chains from one sample, sequenced in a study of T-cell memory formation after mild COVID-19. TCRdb used MiXCR to reprocess the 5' RACE reads, holding one entry per CDR3 protein. The table shows about 320,000 distinct CDR3 sequences, with approximately 14% occurring only once. The sequenced sample was PBMCs or a T cell subset sorted from them (not recorded which). The origin of the receptors is a man aged 18 to 29 who had mild COVID-19 (a few samples of this study predate the infection). Cell type and time point are not known. CDR3s include the opening cysteine and the closing phenylalanine or tryptophan. D genes are given only for firm matches. Size is stated for part of the rows, as once, few or many counts, or as a class when the clone is expanded.

D: .
V: TRBV12-3/TRBV12-4
J: TRBJ2-3
size: .
DNA: TGTGCCAGCAGTTTGAGACAGGCGGGTGCGCAGTATTTT
CDR3: CASSLRQAGAQYF

D: TRBD2
V: TRBV9
J: TRBJ2-3
size: .
DNA: TGTGCCAGCAGCGTAGAAGCGGGGGGGCCTCGGGATACGCAGTATTTT
CDR3: CASSVEAGGPRDTQYF

D: .
V: TRBV5-1
J: TRBJ2-1
size: .
DNA: TGCGCCAGCACCTCGACACAGAGCTCCTACAATGAGCAGTTCTTC
CDR3: CASTSTQSSYNEQFF

D: .
V: TRBV29-1
J: TRBJ2-7
size: few
DNA: TGCAGCGTTGAAGGCTCAGGGGTGTACGAGCAGTACTTC
CDR3: CSVEGSGVYEQYF

D: .
V: TRBV28
J: TRBJ2-7
size: few
DNA: TGTGCCAGCAGACTCCGACACTCCTACGAGCAGTACTTC
CDR3: CASRLRHSYEQYF

D: .
V: TRBV11-2
J: TRBJ2-4
size: few
DNA: TGTGCCAGCAGCCCCATGACAGGCCCGGGCAGTCACATTCAGTACTTC
CDR3: CASSPMTGPGSHIQYF

D: .
V: TRBV24-1
J: TRBJ2-5
size: few
DNA: TGTGCCACCAGTGATTCAAAGGGGTCTCAAGAGACCCAGTACTTC
CDR3: CATSDSKGSQETQYF

D: .
V: TRBV29-1
J: TRBJ1-1
size: .
DNA: TGCAGCGCCGTTGGAAGGCGGGGACAGAACACTGAAGCTTTCTTT
CDR3: CSAVGRRGQNTEAFF

D: .
V: TRBV10-3
J: TRBJ1-5
size: few
DNA: TGTGCCATCGGTCAGCCCCAGCATTTT
CDR3: CAIGQPQHF

D: .
V: TRBV18
J: TRBJ2-5
size: .
DNA: TGTGCCAGCTCACGGGGACAAGAAGAGACCCAGTACTTC
CDR3: CASSRGQEETQYF

D: .
V: TRBV12-3/TRBV12-4
J: TRBJ1-5
size: many
DNA: TGTGCCAGCAGTTTAGTTCTACAGGACAATCAGCCCCAGCATTTT
CDR3: CASSLVLQDNQPQHF

D: TRBD1
V: TRBV7-7
J: TRBJ2-3
size: few
DNA: TGTGCTAGCAGCTTAAAGGGGGCCCTCGCAGATACGCAGTATTTT
CDR3: CASSLKGALADTQYF

D: .
V: TRBV5-1
J: TRBJ2-5
size: few
DNA: TGCGCCAGCAGCCCTGGCCCTACGCAAGAGACCCAGTACTTC
CDR3: CASSPGPTQETQYF

D: .
V: TRBV6-2/TRBV6-3
J: TRBJ2-7
size: few
DNA: TGTGCCAGCAGTCCTCTAAGGGACCGGGGGACGGACGAGCAGTACTTC
CDR3: CASSPLRDRGTDEQYF

D: TRBD1
V: TRBV12-3/TRBV12-4
J: TRBJ2-1
size: .
DNA: TGTGCCAGCAGCTCGGGACAGGGAAACAATGAGCAGTTCTTC
CDR3: CASSSGQGNNEQFF

D: .
V: TRBV10-3
J: TRBJ1-5
size: .
DNA: TGTGCCACCCATACAGGATCCTATAGCAATCAGCCCCAGCATTTT
CDR3: CATHTGSYSNQPQHF

D: TRBD2
V: TRBV25-1
J: TRBJ2-1
size: few
DNA: TGTGCCAGCAGTGAGAGTCTAGCGGGGCACCCCAATGAGCAGTTCTTC
CDR3: CASSESLAGHPNEQFF

D: .
V: TRBV7-2
J: TRBJ1-2
size: few
DNA: TGTGCCAGCAGCTTAAGTCAGGGCTATGGCTACACCTTC
CDR3: CASSLSQGYGYTF

D: .
V: TRBV4-3
J: TRBJ1-2
size: few
DNA: TGCGCCAGCAGCCAAGCCCGAGGGGGTCTAGGCTATGGCTACACCTTC
CDR3: CASSQARGGLGYGYTF

D: .
V: TRBV3-1
J: TRBJ2-3
size: .
DNA: TGTGCCAGCAGCCAAGCCCCCGGAGCGGTGGGCACAGATACGCAGTATTTT
CDR3: CASSQAPGAVGTDTQYF

D: .
V: TRBV5-1
J: TRBJ2-5
size: many
DNA: TGCGCCAGCAGCTTCGGCGCCCCTAGCCGGGAGACCCAGTACTTC
CDR3: CASSFGAPSRETQYF

D: TRBD2
V: TRBV5-1
J: TRBJ2-3
size: many
DNA: TGCGCCAGCAGCTTAAGCGGGGGTCCCGCAGATACGCAGTATTTT
CDR3: CASSLSGGPADTQYF

D: TRBD2
V: TRBV4-1
J: TRBJ2-5
size: .
DNA: TGCGCCAGCAGCCAAGTGGGACTAGCGCTTGGAGAGACCCAGTACTTC
CDR3: CASSQVGLALGETQYF

D: .
V: TRBV12-3/TRBV12-4
J: TRBJ1-2
size: few
DNA: TGTGCCAGCAGTTTAGGGTCATCTGGTTTCTATGGCTACACCTTC
CDR3: CASSLGSSGFYGYTF

D: .
V: TRBV25-1
J: TRBJ1-1
size: few
DNA: TGTGCCAGCAGTGAAAGTTTCAGGCCTATGAACACTGAAGCTTTCTTT
CDR3: CASSESFRPMNTEAFF

D: .
V: TRBV3-1
J: TRBJ2-3
size: few
DNA: TGTGCCAGCAGCCCACAGGGCGACGGCACAGATACGCAGTATTTT
CDR3: CASSPQGDGTDTQYF